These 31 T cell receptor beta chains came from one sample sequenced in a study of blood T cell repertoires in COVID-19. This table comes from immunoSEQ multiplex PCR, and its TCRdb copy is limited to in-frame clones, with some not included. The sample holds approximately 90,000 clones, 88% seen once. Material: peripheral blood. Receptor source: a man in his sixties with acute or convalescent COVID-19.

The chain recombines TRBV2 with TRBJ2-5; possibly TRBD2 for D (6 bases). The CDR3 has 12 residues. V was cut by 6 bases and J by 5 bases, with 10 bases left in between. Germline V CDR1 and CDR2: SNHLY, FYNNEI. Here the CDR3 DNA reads TGTGCCAGCAGGACTAGTCAGGAGACCCAGTACTTC. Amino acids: CASRTSQETQYF.

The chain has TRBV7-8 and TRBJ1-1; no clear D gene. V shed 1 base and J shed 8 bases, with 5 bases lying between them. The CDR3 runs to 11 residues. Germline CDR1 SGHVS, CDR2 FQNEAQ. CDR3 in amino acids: CASSLGREAFF. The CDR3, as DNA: TGTGCCAGCAGCTTAGGCAGAGAAGCTTTCTTT.

CDR3 amino acids: CAISESGRMNTEAFF. The CDR3 DNA follows: TGTGCCATCAGTGAGTCTGGGAGAATGAACACTGAAGCTTTCTTT. The gene calls are TRBV10-3 and TRBJ1-1; no clear D. V was clipped by 0 bases and J by 0 bases, with 8 bases between them. The CDR3 totals 15 residues. Germline V gene sequence: CDR1 ENHRY, CDR2 SYGVKD.

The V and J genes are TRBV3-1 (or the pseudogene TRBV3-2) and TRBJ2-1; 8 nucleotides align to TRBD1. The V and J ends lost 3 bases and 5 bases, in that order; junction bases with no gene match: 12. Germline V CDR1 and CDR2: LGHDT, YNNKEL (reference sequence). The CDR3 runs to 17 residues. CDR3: CASSQISQGAPNNEQFF. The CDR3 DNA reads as TGTGCCAGCAGCCAGATAAGCCAGGGGGCACCGAACAATGAGCAGTTCTTC.

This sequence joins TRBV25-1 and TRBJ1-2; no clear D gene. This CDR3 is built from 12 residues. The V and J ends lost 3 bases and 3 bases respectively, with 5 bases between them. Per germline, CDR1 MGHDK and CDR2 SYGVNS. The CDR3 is CASSDRYYGYTF. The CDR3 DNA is TGTGCCAGCAGTGACAGGTACTATGGCTACACCTTC.

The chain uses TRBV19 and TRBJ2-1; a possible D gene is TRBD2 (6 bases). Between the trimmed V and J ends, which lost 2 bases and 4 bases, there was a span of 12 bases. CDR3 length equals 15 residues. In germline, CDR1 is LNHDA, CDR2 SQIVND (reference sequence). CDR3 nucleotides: TGTGCCAGTAGTATATTGGCGGGGAGATACAATGAGCAGTTCTTC. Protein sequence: CASSILAGRYNEQFF.

In nucleotides, the CDR3 is TGTGCCAGCAGCTTAGGGGGTAAGGGACTAGCGGGGGATTCCTACGAGCAGTACTTC. This sequence encodes CASSLGGKGLAGDSYEQYF. V is TRBV7-6 and J is TRBJ2-7; 14 nucleotides agree with TRBD2. V lost 1 base to trimming and J lost 1 base; unmatched junction nucleotides: 9. The CDR3 extends over 19 amino acids. Germline V CDR1 and CDR2: SGHVS, FNYEAQ.

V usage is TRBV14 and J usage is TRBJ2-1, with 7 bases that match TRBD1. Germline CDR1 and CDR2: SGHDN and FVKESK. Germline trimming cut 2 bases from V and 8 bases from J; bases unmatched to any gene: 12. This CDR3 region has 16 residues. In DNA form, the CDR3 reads TGTGCCAGCAGCCAAAAGCAAGGACAGGTTCGCGATGAGCAGTTCTTC. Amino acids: CASSQKQGQVRDEQFF.

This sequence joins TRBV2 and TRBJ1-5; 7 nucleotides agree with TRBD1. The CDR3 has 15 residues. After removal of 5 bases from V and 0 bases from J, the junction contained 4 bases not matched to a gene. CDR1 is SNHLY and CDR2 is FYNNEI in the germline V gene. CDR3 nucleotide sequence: TGTGCCAGCAGTCGACAGGGTAATAGCAATCAGCCCCAGCATTTT. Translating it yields CASSRQGNSNQPQHF. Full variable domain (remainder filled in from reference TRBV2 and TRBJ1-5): EPEVTQTPSHQVTQMGQEVILRCVPISNHLYFYWYRQILGQKVEFLVSFYNNEISEKSEIFDDQFSVERPDGSNFTLKIRSTKLEDSAMYFCASSRQGNSNQPQHFGDGTRLSIL.

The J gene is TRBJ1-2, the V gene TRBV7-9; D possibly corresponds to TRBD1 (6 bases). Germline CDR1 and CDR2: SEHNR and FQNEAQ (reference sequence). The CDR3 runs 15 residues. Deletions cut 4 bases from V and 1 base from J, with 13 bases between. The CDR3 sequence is CASSSRTAINYGYTF. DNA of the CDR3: TGTGCCAGCAGCTCCCGGACAGCTATTAACTATGGCTACACCTTC.

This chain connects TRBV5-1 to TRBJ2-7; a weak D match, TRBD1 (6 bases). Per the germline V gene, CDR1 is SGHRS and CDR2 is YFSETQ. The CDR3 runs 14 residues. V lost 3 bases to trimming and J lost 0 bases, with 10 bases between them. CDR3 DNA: TGCGCCAGCAGCTCGGACAGTAGCTCCTACGAGCAGTACTTC. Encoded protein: CASSSDSSSYEQYF.

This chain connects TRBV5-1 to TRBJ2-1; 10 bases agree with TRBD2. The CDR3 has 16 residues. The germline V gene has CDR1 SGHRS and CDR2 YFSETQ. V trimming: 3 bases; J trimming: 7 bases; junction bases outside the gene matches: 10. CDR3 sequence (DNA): TGCGCCAGCAGCTCTACCGCAATAGCGGGAGGTAATGAGCAGTTCTTC. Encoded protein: CASSSTAIAGGNEQFF. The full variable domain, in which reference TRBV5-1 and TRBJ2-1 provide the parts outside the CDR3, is KAGVTQTPRYLIKTRGQQVTLSCSPISGHRSVSWYQQTPGQGLQFLFEYFSETQRNKGNFPGRFSGRQFSNSRSEMNVSTLELGDSALYLCASSSTAIAGGNEQFFGPGTRLTVL.

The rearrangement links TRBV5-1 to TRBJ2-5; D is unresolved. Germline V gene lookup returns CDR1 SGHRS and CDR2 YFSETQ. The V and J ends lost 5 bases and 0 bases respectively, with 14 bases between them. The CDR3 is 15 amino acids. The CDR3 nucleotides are TGCGCCAGCAGGTCGGCCCAGCGATACCAAGAGACCCAGTACTTC. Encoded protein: CASRSAQRYQETQYF.

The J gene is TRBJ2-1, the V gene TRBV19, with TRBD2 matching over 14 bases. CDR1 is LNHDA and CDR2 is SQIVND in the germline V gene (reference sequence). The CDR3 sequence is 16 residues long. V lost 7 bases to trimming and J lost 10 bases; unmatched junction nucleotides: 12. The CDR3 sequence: CASNPAGTSGSGEQFF. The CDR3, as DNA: TGTGCCAGTAACCCCGCCGGGACTAGCGGGAGCGGGGAGCAGTTCTTC.

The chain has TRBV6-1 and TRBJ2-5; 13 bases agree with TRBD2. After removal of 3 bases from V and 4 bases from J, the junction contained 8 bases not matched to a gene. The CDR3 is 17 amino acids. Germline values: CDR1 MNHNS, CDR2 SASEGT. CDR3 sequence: CASSDPRTSGRGETQYF. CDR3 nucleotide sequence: TGTGCCAGCAGTGACCCCCGGACTAGCGGGAGAGGAGAGACCCAGTACTTC.

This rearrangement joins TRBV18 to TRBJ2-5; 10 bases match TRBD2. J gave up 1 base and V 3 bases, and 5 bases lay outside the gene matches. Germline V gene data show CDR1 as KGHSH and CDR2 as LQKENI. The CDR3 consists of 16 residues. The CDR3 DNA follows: TGTGCCAGCTCACCCAGCGGGGGGGCCCCCCAAGAGACCCAGTACTTC. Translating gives CASSPSGGAPQETQYF.

The CDR3 is CSASSGRGNEQFF. The CDR3 DNA reads TGCAGTGCTAGTAGCGGGAGAGGCAATGAGCAGTTCTTC. The chain is built from TRBV20-1 and TRBJ2-1; 9 positions agree with TRBD2. Per germline, CDR1 DFQATT and CDR2 SNEGSKA (reference sequence). This CDR3 has 13 residues. The J segment lost 6 bases and the V segment lost 3 bases, leaving 3 bases of the junction unmatched.

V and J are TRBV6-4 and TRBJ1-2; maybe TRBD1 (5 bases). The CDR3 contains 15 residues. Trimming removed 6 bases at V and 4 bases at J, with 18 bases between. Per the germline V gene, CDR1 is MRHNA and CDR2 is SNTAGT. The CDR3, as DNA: TGTGCCAGCAGGCGAGAGGGAGGGGAAATCTATGGCTACACCTTC. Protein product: CASRREGGEIYGYTF.

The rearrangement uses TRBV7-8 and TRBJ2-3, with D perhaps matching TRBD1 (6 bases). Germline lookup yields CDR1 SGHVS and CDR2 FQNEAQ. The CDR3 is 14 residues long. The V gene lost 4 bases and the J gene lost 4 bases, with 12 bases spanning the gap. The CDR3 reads CASSSRDNSDTQYF. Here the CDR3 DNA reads TGTGCCAGCAGCTCGAGGGACAACTCAGATACGCAGTATTTT.

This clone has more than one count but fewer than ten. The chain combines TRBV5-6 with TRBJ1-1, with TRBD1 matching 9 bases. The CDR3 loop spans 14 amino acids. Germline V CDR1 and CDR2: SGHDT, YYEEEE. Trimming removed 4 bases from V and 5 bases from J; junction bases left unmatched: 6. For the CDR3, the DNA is TGTGCCAGCAGCCGTACAGGGGGCGCGACTGAAGCTTTCTTT. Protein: CASSRTGGATEAFF. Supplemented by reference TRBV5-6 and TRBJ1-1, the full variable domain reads DAGVTQSPTHLIKTRGQQVTLRCSPKSGHDTVSWYQQALGQGPQFIFQYYEEEERQRGNFPDRFSGHQFPNYSSELNVNALLLGDSALYLCASSRTGGATEAFFGQGTRLTVV.

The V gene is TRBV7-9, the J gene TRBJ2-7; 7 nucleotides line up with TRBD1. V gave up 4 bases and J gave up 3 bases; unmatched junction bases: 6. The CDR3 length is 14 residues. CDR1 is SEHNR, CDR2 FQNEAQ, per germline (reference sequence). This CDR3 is CASSSATGYYEQYF. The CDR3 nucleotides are TGTGCCAGCAGCTCAGCGACAGGGTACTACGAGCAGTACTTC.

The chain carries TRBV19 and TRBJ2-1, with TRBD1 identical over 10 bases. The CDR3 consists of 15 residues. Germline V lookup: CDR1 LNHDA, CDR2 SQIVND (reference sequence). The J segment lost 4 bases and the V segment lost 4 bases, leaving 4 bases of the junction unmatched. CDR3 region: CASSNLGQGYNEQFF. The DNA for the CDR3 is TGTGCCAGTAGTAACTTGGGACAGGGGTACAATGAGCAGTTCTTC.

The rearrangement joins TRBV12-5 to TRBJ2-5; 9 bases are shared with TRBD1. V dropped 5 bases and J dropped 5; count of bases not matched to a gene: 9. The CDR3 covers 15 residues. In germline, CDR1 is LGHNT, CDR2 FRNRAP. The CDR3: CASGQGQGLGETQYF. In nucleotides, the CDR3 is TGTGCTAGTGGTCAAGGACAGGGGTTAGGGGAGACCCAGTACTTC.

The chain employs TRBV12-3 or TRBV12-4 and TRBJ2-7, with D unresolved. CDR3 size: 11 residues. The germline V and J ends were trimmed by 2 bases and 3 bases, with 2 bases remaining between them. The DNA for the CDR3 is TGTGCCAGCAGTTTATACTACGAGCAGTACTTC. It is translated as CASSLYYEQYF.

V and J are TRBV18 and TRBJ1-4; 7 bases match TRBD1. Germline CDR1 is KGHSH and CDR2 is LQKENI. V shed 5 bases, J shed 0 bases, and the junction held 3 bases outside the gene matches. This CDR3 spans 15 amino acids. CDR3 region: CASSADRSTNEKLFF. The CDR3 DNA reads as TGTGCCAGCTCAGCGGACAGGTCAACTAATGAAAAACTGTTTTTT.

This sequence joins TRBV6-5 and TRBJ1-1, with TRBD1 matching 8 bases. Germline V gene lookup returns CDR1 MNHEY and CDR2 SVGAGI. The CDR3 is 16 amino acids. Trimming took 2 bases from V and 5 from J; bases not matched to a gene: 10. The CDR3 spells CASSYRSTGAGTEAFF. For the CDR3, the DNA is TGTGCCAGCAGTTACAGGTCGACAGGGGCGGGAACTGAAGCTTTCTTT.

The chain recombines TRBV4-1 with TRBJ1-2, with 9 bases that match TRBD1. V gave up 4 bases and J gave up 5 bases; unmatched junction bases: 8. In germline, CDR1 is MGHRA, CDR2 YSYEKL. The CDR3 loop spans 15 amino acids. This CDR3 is CASSRGTGTGYGYTF. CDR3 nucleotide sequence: TGCGCCAGCAGCCGGGGGACCGGGACAGGGTATGGCTACACCTTC.

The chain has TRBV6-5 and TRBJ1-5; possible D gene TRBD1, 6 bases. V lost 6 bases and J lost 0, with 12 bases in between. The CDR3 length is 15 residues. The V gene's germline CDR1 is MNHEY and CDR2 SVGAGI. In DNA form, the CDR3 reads TGTGCCAGCAGAAGTGACAGGAATAGCAATCAGCCCCAGCATTTT. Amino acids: CASRSDRNSNQPQHF.

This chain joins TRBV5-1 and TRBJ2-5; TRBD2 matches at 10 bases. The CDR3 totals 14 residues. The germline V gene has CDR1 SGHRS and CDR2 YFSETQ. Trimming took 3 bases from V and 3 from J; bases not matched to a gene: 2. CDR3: CASSSGLAKETQYF. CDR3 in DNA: TGCGCCAGCAGCTCGGGACTAGCGAAAGAGACCCAGTACTTC.

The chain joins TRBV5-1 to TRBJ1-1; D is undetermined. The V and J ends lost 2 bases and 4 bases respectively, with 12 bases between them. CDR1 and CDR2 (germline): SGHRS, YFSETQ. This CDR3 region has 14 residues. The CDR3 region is CASSFSAGSTEAFF. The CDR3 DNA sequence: TGCGCCAGCAGCTTCTCAGCGGGGTCCACTGAAGCTTTCTTT.

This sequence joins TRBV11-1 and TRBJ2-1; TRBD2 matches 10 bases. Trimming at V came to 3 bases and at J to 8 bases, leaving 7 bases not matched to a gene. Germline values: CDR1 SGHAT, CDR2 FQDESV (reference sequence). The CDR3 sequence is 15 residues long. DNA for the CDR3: TGTGCCAGCAGCTTGAGCCTAGCGGGAGTCGATGAGCAGTTCTTC. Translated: CASSLSLAGVDEQFF.